A single TCR beta chain is shown here with its context. Antigen unknown. With V trimmed by 4 bases and J by 4 bases, 13 bases remained unmatched. The CDR3 runs to 16 residues. This entry belongs to a study of T-cell reconstitution after alpha-beta-depleted transplantation in children. Preparation of the TCRbeta library used unique molecular identifiers. TCRdb re-called the PCR reads through MiXCR, storing one row per CDR3 protein. The table records approximately 230,000 distinct CDR3 sequences, under 30% of them present only once. General study findings and limits: Recipient T cells and thymic progenitors that survived were the source of the high TCRbeta diversity seen at day 60 in some patients. Two months or so post-transplant, alpha-beta T cells reportedly derived from several hundred expanded graft clones. T-cell numbers and diversity, one year after transplant, stemmed largely from T cells that were newly produced.

The gene calls are TRBV12-3 or TRBV12-4 and TRBJ2-7; 7 nucleotides agree with TRBD1. The sample in question was PBMCs, mostly from graft donor cells, obtained 360 days after TCRalphabeta/CD19-depleted stem cell transplant. This receptor was taken from a female patient aged 2-10 years who had a stem cell transplant for congenital amegakaryocytic thrombocytopenia, so the T cells may come from the graft donor. The CDR3 region has the DNA TGTGCCAGCAGTTCCCCCTTTGGGGGACAGATGTACGAGCAGTACTTC. It is translated as CASSSPFGGQMYEQYF.